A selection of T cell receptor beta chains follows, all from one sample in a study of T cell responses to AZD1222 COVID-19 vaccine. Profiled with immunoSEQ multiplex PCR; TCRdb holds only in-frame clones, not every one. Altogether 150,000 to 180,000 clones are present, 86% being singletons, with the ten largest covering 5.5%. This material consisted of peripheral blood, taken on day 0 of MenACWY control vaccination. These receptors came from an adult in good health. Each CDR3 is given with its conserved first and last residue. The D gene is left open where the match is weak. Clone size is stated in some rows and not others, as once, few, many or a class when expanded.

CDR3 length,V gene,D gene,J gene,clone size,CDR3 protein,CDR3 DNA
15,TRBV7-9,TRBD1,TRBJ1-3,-,CASSSQGARGNTIYF,TGTGCCAGCAGCTCTCAGGGGGCGCGCGGAAACACCATATATTTT
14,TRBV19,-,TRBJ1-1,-,CASSIYELNTEAFF,TGTGCCAGTAGTATTTATGAGTTAAACACTGAAGCTTTCTTT
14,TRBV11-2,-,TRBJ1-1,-,CASSFLRRGTEAFF,TGTGCCAGCAGCTTTCTACGGAGGGGAACTGAAGCTTTCTTT
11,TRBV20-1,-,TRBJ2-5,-,CSARRSETQYF,TGCAGTGCTAGAAGGAGTGAGACCCAGTACTTC
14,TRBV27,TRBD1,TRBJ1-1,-,CASSSQTTGARAFF,TGTGCCAGCAGTTCCCAAACCACAGGGGCTCGGGCTTTCTTT
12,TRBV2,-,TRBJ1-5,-,CASSELPQPQHF,TGTGCCAGCAGTGAATTACCTCAGCCCCAGCATTTT
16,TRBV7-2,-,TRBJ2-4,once,CASSLNNGGHKDIQYF,TGTGCCAGCAGCCTCAATAATGGAGGGCATAAAGACATTCAGTACTTC
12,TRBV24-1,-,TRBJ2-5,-,CATSDFVGTQYF,TGTGCCACCAGTGATTTTGTCGGGACCCAGTACTTC
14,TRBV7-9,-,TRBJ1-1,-,CASTFTWDVTEAFF,TGTGCCAGCACCTTCACGTGGGATGTCACTGAAGCTTTCTTT
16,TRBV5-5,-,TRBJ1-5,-,CASSLAGQNRNQPQHF,TGTGCCAGCAGCTTGGCCGGCCAAAATCGGAATCAGCCCCAGCATTTT
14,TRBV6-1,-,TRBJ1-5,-,CASSEGSGDQPQHF,TGTGCCAGCAGTGAAGGGTCAGGGGATCAGCCCCAGCATTTT
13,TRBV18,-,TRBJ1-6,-,CASSPRTGSPLHF,TGTGCCAGCTCACCACGGACGGGGTCACCCCTCCACTTT
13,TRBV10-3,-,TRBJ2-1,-,CAIREGAYNEQFF,TGTGCCATCAGAGAAGGAGCCTACAATGAGCAGTTCTTC
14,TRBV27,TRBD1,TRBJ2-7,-,CASSPYRGRNEQYF,TGTGCCAGCAGTCCATACAGGGGAAGGAACGAGCAGTACTTC
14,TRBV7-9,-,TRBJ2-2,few,CASSPGPNTGELFF,TGTGCCAGCAGCCCAGGACCCAACACCGGGGAGCTGTTTTTT
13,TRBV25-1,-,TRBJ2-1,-,CASSDSIYNEQFF,TGTGCCAGCAGTGATTCAATTTACAATGAGCAGTTCTTC
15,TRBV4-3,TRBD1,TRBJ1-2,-,CASSQGQGAYYGYTF,TGCGCCAGCAGCCAAGGACAGGGGGCTTACTATGGCTACACCTTC